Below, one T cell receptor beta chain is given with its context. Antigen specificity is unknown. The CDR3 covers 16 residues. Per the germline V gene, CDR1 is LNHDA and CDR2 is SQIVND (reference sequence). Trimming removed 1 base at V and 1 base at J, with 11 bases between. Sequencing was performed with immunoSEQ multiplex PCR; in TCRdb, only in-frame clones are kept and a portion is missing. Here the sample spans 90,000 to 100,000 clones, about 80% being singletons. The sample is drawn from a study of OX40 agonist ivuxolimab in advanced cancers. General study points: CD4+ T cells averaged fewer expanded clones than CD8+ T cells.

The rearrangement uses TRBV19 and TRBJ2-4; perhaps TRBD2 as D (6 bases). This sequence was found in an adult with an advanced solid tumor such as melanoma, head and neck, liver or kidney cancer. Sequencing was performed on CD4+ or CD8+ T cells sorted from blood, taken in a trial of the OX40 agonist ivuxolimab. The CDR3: CASSIVGGMAKNIQYF. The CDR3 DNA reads TGTGCCAGTAGTATAGTCGGGGGTATGGCCAAAAACATTCAGTACTTC. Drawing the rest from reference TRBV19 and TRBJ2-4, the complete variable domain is DGGITQSPKYLFRKEGQNVTLSCEQNLNHDAMYWYRQDPGQGLRLIYYSQIVNDFQKGDIAEGYSVSREKKESFPLTVTSAQKNPTAFYLCASSIVGGMAKNIQYFGAGTRLSVL.